This paragraph covers one T cell receptor beta chain sequence. Its antigen is not known. The CDR3 end falls 3 residues outside the read, so it is completed with the germline J gene. Unstimulated Tregs (CD4+CD25+CD127-) and CD4+CD25- non-Tregs were sorted from PBMCs. V shed 1 base and J shed 3 bases, with 13 bases lying between them. The CDR3 consists of 15 residues. The germline CDR1 and CDR2 sequences are SGHVS and FQNEAQ. TCRdb's table, derived via immunoSEQ multiplex PCR, lists solely in-frame clones and lacks some. This sample's clone table lists about 30,000 clones. This sample was included in a study of Tregs in tolerant kidney transplant recipients. Notes on the study in general: In tolerant patients, donor-specific Tregs outgrew total Tregs, suggesting antigen-driven expansion. Validation in larger populations is needed because few patients were studied.

Here the sequenced sample was CD8+ T cells from blood, taken before the transplant. The clonotype originates from a human donor who received a combined kidney and bone marrow transplant. J is TRBJ2-7 and V is TRBV7-8; D possibly corresponds to TRBD1 (6 bases). CDR3 sequence reads: CASSLEDRRDYEQYF. Incomplete CDR3 DNA: TGTGCCAGCAGCTTAGAGGACAGAAGGGACTACGAG.